This T cell receptor (beta chain) was captured in a study of T cells after posttransplantation cyclophosphamide. The study, taken as a whole, reports: Recipient CMV seropositivity and CMV reactivation strongly tracked TRB clonality.

A word on this clone: The antigen remains unidentified.

Method: immunoSEQ multiplex PCR; TCRdb's copy keeps in-frame clones and lacks some. The sample has tens of thousands of clones; 85% to 90% are singletons. The CDR3 has 15 residues. The V gene's germline CDR1 is MNHEY and CDR2 SVGAGI. V shed 2 bases, J shed 2 bases, and the junction held 6 bases outside the gene matches. The specimen was PBMCs. The receptor was derived from a woman between 40 and 50 years old with a blood cancer, CMV-positive, and with a related stem cell donor. The chain couples TRBV6-5 to TRBJ2-7; 7 bases fit TRBD1. As DNA, the CDR3 is TGTGCCAGCAGTTACCAATCGGGACAGCCCTACGAGCAGTACTTC. Amino acid sequence: CASSYQSGQPYEQYF.